The next 15 T cell receptor beta chains were all read from a single sample in a study of cytomegalovirus exposure and HLA in healthy donors. PCR primers comprised 60 Vbeta and 13 Jbeta primers. This table comes from immunoSEQ multiplex PCR, and its TCRdb copy is limited to in-frame clones, with some not included. The sample has 160,000 or so clones, roughly four fifths seen once. The sequenced sample consisted of PBMCs. The receptors originated from a woman aged 50 to 60 in good health and CMV-seronegative.

The J gene is TRBJ2-7, the V gene TRBV28; 9 positions match TRBD1. The V gene's germline CDR1 is MDHEN and CDR2 SYDVKM. The CDR3 runs 15 residues. V gave up 5 bases and J gave up 0 bases; unmatched junction bases: 5. This CDR3 is CASSQGQGFSYEQYF. The CDR3 bases are TGTGCCAGCAGTCAGGGACAGGGCTTCTCCTACGAGCAGTACTTC. The variable domain in full, with the rest retrieved from reference TRBV28 and TRBJ2-7, is DVKVTQSSRYLVKRTGEKVFLECVQDMDHENMFWYRQDPGLGLRLIYFSYDVKMKEKGDIPEGYSVSREKKERFSLILESASTNQTSMYLCASSQGQGFSYEQYFGPGTRLTVT.

The chain joins TRBV7-9 to TRBJ2-1, with TRBD2 as a possible D gene (5 bases). V lost 5 bases, J lost 4 bases, and 18 bases lay in between. Germline V gene data show CDR1 as SEHNR and CDR2 as FQNEAQ (reference sequence). This CDR3 spans 16 amino acids. CDR3 DNA sequence: TGTGCCAGCAGCCCAACAAGCGGACGGGATTACAATGAGCAGTTCTTC. Amino acid sequence: CASSPTSGRDYNEQFF.

The chain combines TRBV2 with TRBJ1-1; D ambiguous. The V gene's germline CDR1 is SNHLY and CDR2 FYNNEI. The CDR3 runs 13 residues. V dropped 7 bases and J dropped 1 base, with 10 bases sitting between them. The CDR3 region is CASNQEANTEAFF. The CDR3 DNA sequence: TGTGCCAGCAACCAGGAAGCGAACACTGAAGCTTTCTTT.

The chain carries TRBV5-6 and TRBJ2-2; no reliable D call. V dropped 0 bases and J dropped 3 bases, with 3 bases sitting between them. Germline-derived CDR1 and CDR2 are SGHDT and YYEEEE. The CDR3 is made up of 13 amino acids. The CDR3 spells CASSLGDTGELFF. CDR3 coding DNA: TGTGCCAGCAGCTTGGGAGACACCGGGGAGCTGTTTTTT.

The gene calls are TRBV5-1 and TRBJ2-1; weak D call: TRBD2 (5 bases). The CDR3 is made up of 15 amino acids. Germline V CDR1 and CDR2: SGHRS, YFSETQ. The V and J ends lost 6 bases and 3 bases respectively, with 16 bases between them. CDR3 amino acids: CASNTQTRSYNEQFF. The CDR3, as DNA: TGCGCCAGCAACACTCAAACTAGAAGCTACAATGAGCAGTTCTTC.

This chain links TRBV14 with TRBJ1-2; unclear D gene. The germline V gene encodes CDR1 SGHDN and CDR2 FVKESK. This CDR3 has 15 residues. The V gene lost 0 bases and the J gene lost 8 bases, with 16 bases spanning the gap. The CDR3, as DNA: TGTGCCAGCAGCCAAGATTTTAGAAGTTCACGAGGCTACACCTTC. Translation: CASSQDFRSSRGYTF.

The rearrangement uses TRBV7-2 and TRBJ1-6, with a weak D call TRBD1 (5 bases). The CDR3 has 15 amino acids. Germline loops: CDR1 SGHTA, CDR2 FQGNSA. Trimming took off 7 bases at V and 9 bases at J, with 19 bases between the two ends. CDR3 residues: CASNSDGGAGSPLHF. The CDR3 DNA is TGTGCCAGCAATTCCGACGGGGGAGCGGGTTCACCCCTCCACTTT.

This clone was seen more than once but under ten times. The genes are TRBV5-5 and TRBJ2-5, with 7 bases fitting TRBD1. Germline V gene lookup returns CDR1 SGHKS and CDR2 YYEKEE (reference sequence). There are 14 residues in the CDR3. The ends lost 5 bases at V and 5 bases at J; junction bases unmatched: 9. The DNA for the CDR3 is TGTGCCAGCAGTTTCATACAGGGGCGGGAGACCCAGTACTTC. It encodes CASSFIQGRETQYF.

The chain combines TRBV2 with TRBJ2-1; 7 bases line up with TRBD1. The germline V gene has CDR1 SNHLY and CDR2 FYNNEI. V trimming: 5 bases; J trimming: 0 bases; junction bases outside the gene matches: 7. The CDR3 is 16 amino acids. The CDR3 sequence: CASSQVGQSSYNEQFF. DNA for the CDR3: TGTGCCAGCAGTCAAGTGGGACAGAGCTCCTACAATGAGCAGTTCTTC. Based on the CDR3 plus reference TRBV2 and TRBJ2-1, the full variable domain is EPEVTQTPSHQVTQMGQEVILRCVPISNHLYFYWYRQILGQKVEFLVSFYNNEISEKSEIFDDQFSVERPDGSNFTLKIRSTKLEDSAMYFCASSQVGQSSYNEQFFGPGTRLTVL.

The CDR3 here is CASSFHGRDGSTSNQPQHF. The CDR3 DNA reads as TGTGCCAGCAGTTTCCATGGACGGGATGGTAGCACTAGCAATCAGCCCCAGCATTTT. This chain links TRBV2 with TRBJ1-5; D is uncertain. Germline V gene sequence: CDR1 SNHLY, CDR2 FYNNEI. The V gene lost 5 bases and the J gene lost 0 bases, with 23 bases spanning the gap. This CDR3 is built from 19 residues.

The gene calls are TRBV7-9 and TRBJ1-2, with 7 bases matching TRBD1. V lost 5 bases, J lost 8 bases, and 11 bases stayed unmatched. Germline V gene sequence: CDR1 SEHNR, CDR2 FQNEAQ (reference sequence). The CDR3 loop spans 14 amino acids. As DNA, the CDR3 is TGTGCCAGCAGCATAATAGACAGGGAAAGGGGCTACACCTTC. The encoded protein is CASSIIDRERGYTF.

This clone was detected only once. The chain joins TRBV19 to TRBJ2-2; D perhaps matches TRBD1 (6 bases). CDR3 length equals 11 residues. The germline V gene has CDR1 LNHDA and CDR2 SQIVND (reference sequence). With 7 bases removed from V and 10 bases from J, the gap between germline ends came to 10 bases. Here the CDR3 reads CASMLGAELFF. CDR3 in DNA: TGTGCCAGTATGTTGGGGGCGGAGCTGTTTTTT.

The chain couples TRBV29-1 to TRBJ2-7, with D unresolved. Germline V lookup: CDR1 SQVTM, CDR2 ANQGSEA. The CDR3 is 15 residues long. V was pared by 2 bases and J by 0 bases, with 14 bases between. The CDR3 here is CSVETETSRSYEQYF. CDR3 bases: TGCAGCGTTGAAACAGAAACCTCCCGCTCCTACGAGCAGTACTTC.

The rearrangement links TRBV27 to TRBJ2-5; possible D gene TRBD1, 6 bases. The DNA end is more similar to TRBJ2-7, so the J call may be wrong. The CDR3 contains 14 residues. Germline V CDR1 and CDR2: MNHEY, SMNVEV (reference sequence). The CDR3 region has the DNA TGTGCCAGCAGTTTGGCAGGGACAACTTACGAGCAGTACTTC. Its translation: CASSLAGTTYEQYF.

V gene TRBV28 combines with J gene TRBJ1-5, with D uncertain. Germline CDR1 reads MDHEN; CDR2 reads SYDVKM. V lost 5 bases and J 6 bases, leaving 17 bases between the germline ends. The CDR3 runs 15 residues. CDR3 nucleotide sequence: TGTGCCAGCAGTCCGGGATGGGGAATGAGTCAGCCCCAGCATTTT. Translated, it gives CASSPGWGMSQPQHF. Combining the CDR3 with reference TRBV28 and TRBJ1-5 gives the whole variable domain DVKVTQSSRYLVKRTGEKVFLECVQDMDHENMFWYRQDPGLGLRLIYFSYDVKMKEKGDIPEGYSVSREKKERFSLILESASTNQTSMYLCASSPGWGMSQPQHFGDGTRLSIL.